What follows are 4 T cell receptor beta chains derived from one specimen sequenced in a study of post-analysis software for immune sequencing data (dated by TCRdb to between 2015 and 2017). For these TCRs, the target antigens are not known. The library was built by means of PCR. For sequencing, an Illumina HiSeq 2500 was employed. Unique molecular identifiers were incorporated into TCR beta cDNA libraries to reduce PCR and sequencing biases. TCRdb reran the public reads through fastp at Q25 and MiXCR, keeping productive beta chains. Rows are combined by CDR3 protein, so each entry shows the most common genes and DNA. Recorded for this sample are approximately 360,000 distinct CDR3 sequences; about a third of them occurred a single time. The top ten constitute around 15% of the sample. What the work shows at the level of the full study, not this receptor alone: About five TRBV segments, including TRBV5-6, TRBV5-1 and TRBV20-1, were significantly more frequent in patients than controls.

Sequencing was performed on blood. These receptor sequences come from a girl aged 10-17 years with multiple sclerosis.

The CDR3 nucleotides read TGCGCCAGCAGCTTGTCTCCGGACAGGGGATTCTACGAGCAGTACTTC. Translation gives CASSLSPDRGFYEQYF. The V call is TRBV5-1, the J call TRBJ2-5, with TRBD1 matching over 9 bases. The J call may be faulty, since TRBJ2-7 better matches the DNA end. This CDR3 is built from 16 residues. The germline V gene has CDR1 SGHRS and CDR2 YFSETQ.

The V call is TRBV27, the J call TRBJ1-1; 9 bases map to TRBD1. The V gene's germline CDR1 is MNHEY and CDR2 SMNVEV (reference sequence). The length of the CDR3 is 14 residues. V was clipped by 5 bases and J by 4 bases; unmatched bases: 5. The CDR3 spells CASSLRTGVTEAFF. CDR3 nucleotides: TGTGCCAGCAGTCTACGGACAGGGGTCACTGAAGCTTTCTTT.

This clonotype was seen more than once but under ten times. The chain links TRBV4-2 to TRBJ1-2; no definite D call. Germline CDR1 is LGHNA and CDR2 is YNFKEQ. Between the trimmed V and J ends, which lost 1 base and 8 bases, there was a span of 14 bases. The CDR3 consists of 14 residues. As DNA, the CDR3 is TGTGCCAGCAGCCAAGTAGAAGTTTTGGGAGGCTACACCTTC. Translated, it gives CASSQVEVLGGYTF.

The rearrangement uses TRBV12-3 or TRBV12-4 and TRBJ2-5; D is undetermined. The ends were cut back, 6 bases at V and 7 bases at J, with 27 bases in the middle. The CDR3 covers 17 residues. CDR3 sequence reads: CASSRPVGSAVVGTQYF. CDR3 nucleotide sequence: TGTGCCAGCAGCCGCCCCGTGGGCTCCGCTGTGGTTGGGACCCAGTACTTC.